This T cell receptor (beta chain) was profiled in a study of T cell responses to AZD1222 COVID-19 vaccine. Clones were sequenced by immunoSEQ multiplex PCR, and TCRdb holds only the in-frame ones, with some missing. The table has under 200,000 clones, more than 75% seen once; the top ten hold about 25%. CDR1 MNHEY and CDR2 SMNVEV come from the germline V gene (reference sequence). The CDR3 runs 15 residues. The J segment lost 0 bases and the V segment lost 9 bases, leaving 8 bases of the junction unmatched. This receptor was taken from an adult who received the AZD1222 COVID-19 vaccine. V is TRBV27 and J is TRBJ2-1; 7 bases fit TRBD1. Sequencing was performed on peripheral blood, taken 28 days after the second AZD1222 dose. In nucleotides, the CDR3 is TGTGCCAGTTTACAGGGGACGAGCTCCTACAATGAGCAGTTCTTC. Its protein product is CASLQGTSSYNEQFF.